This is a list of T cell receptor beta chains from one sample in a study of T cells in Graves' hyperthyroidism and ophthalmopathy. TCRdb fed the multiplex PCR reads into MiXCR, producing one record per CDR3 protein. The sample records about 210,000 distinct CDR3 sequences, 15% to 20% being singletons. Sequenced input: blood. The source is a man between 50 and 59 years old with Graves' hyperthyroidism. The CDR3 runs from the conserved cysteine through the conserved F or W. D genes are given only for firm matches. Some rows have no size entry. The others give once, few or many, or a class for an expanded clone.

j_call: TRBJ2-6
d_call: -
cdr3_length: 16
v_call: TRBV6-1
clone_size: few
cdr3_nt: TGTGCCAGCAGTAAGACAGGCAGCTCTGGGGCCAACGTCCTGACTTTC
cdr3_aa: CASSKTGSSGANVLTF

j_call: TRBJ2-2
d_call: -
cdr3_length: 14
v_call: TRBV12-3/TRBV12-4
clone_size: many
cdr3_nt: TGTGCCAGCAGTCCCGACAGAGCGGCCGGGGAGCTGTTTTTT
cdr3_aa: CASSPDRAAGELFF

j_call: TRBJ2-7
d_call: TRBD2
cdr3_length: 15
v_call: TRBV5-4
clone_size: once
cdr3_nt: TGTGCCAGCAGCCGTCCGACTAGCGGAACCTACGAGCAGTACTTC
cdr3_aa: CASSRPTSGTYEQYF

j_call: TRBJ2-2
d_call: -
cdr3_length: 17
v_call: TRBV2
clone_size: -
cdr3_nt: TGTGCCAGCAGCGACCGTTTTACGGGAACAAACACCGGGGAGCTGTTTTTT
cdr3_aa: CASSDRFTGTNTGELFF

j_call: TRBJ2-7
d_call: TRBD1
cdr3_length: 15
v_call: TRBV2
clone_size: many
cdr3_nt: TGTGCCAGCAGTGACCCCGGGACAGGGACTTACGAGCAGTACTTC
cdr3_aa: CASSDPGTGTYEQYF

j_call: TRBJ2-1
d_call: TRBD2
cdr3_length: 14
v_call: TRBV5-1
clone_size: -
cdr3_nt: TGCGCCAGCAGCTTAGGGACTAGCTTCGATGAGCTGTTCTTC
cdr3_aa: CASSLGTSFDELFF

j_call: TRBJ2-1
d_call: TRBD2
cdr3_length: 21
v_call: TRBV20-1
clone_size: many
cdr3_nt: TGCAGTGCTAGAGATTTGTTTATGGCACTAGCGGGAGGGAGCTCCTACAATGAGCAGTTCTTC
cdr3_aa: CSARDLFMALAGGSSYNEQFF

j_call: TRBJ2-5
d_call: TRBD2
cdr3_length: 13
v_call: TRBV15
clone_size: -
cdr3_nt: TGTGCCACCAGCAAAATAGCGGGAGAGATCCGGTACTTC
cdr3_aa: CATSKIAGEIRYF

j_call: TRBJ1-6
d_call: -
cdr3_length: 15
v_call: TRBV28
clone_size: many
cdr3_nt: TGTGCCAGCAGTCTAGGGACCAGCTATAATTCACCCCTCCACTTT
cdr3_aa: CASSLGTSYNSPLHF

j_call: TRBJ2-5
d_call: TRBD2
cdr3_length: 14
v_call: TRBV2
clone_size: -
cdr3_nt: TGTGCCAGCAGTGTTAGCGGGAGTGGGGAGACCCAGTACTTC
cdr3_aa: CASSVSGSGETQYF

j_call: TRBJ1-6
d_call: -
cdr3_length: 16
v_call: TRBV20-1
clone_size: -
cdr3_nt: TGCAGTGCCCCCCGGAGGGGAAGCTCCTATAATTCACCCCTCCACTTT
cdr3_aa: CSAPRRGSSYNSPLHF

j_call: TRBJ1-6
d_call: -
cdr3_length: 14
v_call: TRBV28
clone_size: many
cdr3_nt: TGTGCCAGCAGTCTGGACAGTGAGAATTCACCCCTCCACTTT
cdr3_aa: CASSLDSENSPLHF

j_call: TRBJ1-5
d_call: -
cdr3_length: 14
v_call: TRBV30
clone_size: -
cdr3_nt: TGTGCCTGGAGTGTAAAAGGGGTTTGGGAGCCCCAGCATTTT
cdr3_aa: CAWSVKGVWEPQHF

j_call: TRBJ2-1
d_call: TRBD1
cdr3_length: 15
v_call: TRBV15
clone_size: few
cdr3_nt: TGTGCCACCAGCAGGACAGGGGGGGTCGGCAATGAGCAGTTCTTC
cdr3_aa: CATSRTGGVGNEQFF

j_call: TRBJ2-1
d_call: TRBD2
cdr3_length: 16
v_call: TRBV11-3
clone_size: many
cdr3_nt: TGTGCCAGCAGCTTAGTAGGCTCTCTAGCGGGGGATGAGCAGTTCTTC
cdr3_aa: CASSLVGSLAGDEQFF

j_call: TRBJ2-6
d_call: TRBD2
cdr3_length: 21
v_call: TRBV11-2
clone_size: once
cdr3_nt: TGTGCCAGCAGCTCCCTCTTGGGGGGGGAGGGTAGAAACTCTGGGGCCAACGTCCTGACTTTC
cdr3_aa: CASSSLLGGEGRNSGANVLTF

j_call: TRBJ1-5
d_call: -
cdr3_length: 14
v_call: TRBV7-2
clone_size: many
cdr3_nt: TGTGCCAGCAGCTTAAGACAGGAAAATCAGCCCCAGCATTTT
cdr3_aa: CASSLRQENQPQHF

j_call: TRBJ1-2
d_call: -
cdr3_length: 13
v_call: TRBV5-6
clone_size: many
cdr3_nt: TGTGCCAGCAGCTTGTTTGAGGGCTATGGCTACACCTTC
cdr3_aa: CASSLFEGYGYTF

j_call: TRBJ1-5
d_call: -
cdr3_length: 15
v_call: TRBV11-2
clone_size: many
cdr3_nt: TGTGCCAGCAGCTTAGGCGCCTTCAGCAATCAGCCCCAGCATTTT
cdr3_aa: CASSLGAFSNQPQHF

j_call: TRBJ2-1
d_call: TRBD2
cdr3_length: 15
v_call: TRBV7-8
clone_size: many
cdr3_nt: TGTGCCAGCAGCGTCTATCGGGGGGTAAAAAAGGAGCAGTTCTTC
cdr3_aa: CASSVYRGVKKEQFF

j_call: TRBJ2-7
d_call: -
cdr3_length: 14
v_call: TRBV5-1
clone_size: -
cdr3_nt: TGCGCCAGCAGCTTGGAAGGATTGGTTGGCGAGCAGTACTTC
cdr3_aa: CASSLEGLVGEQYF

j_call: TRBJ1-5
d_call: TRBD1
cdr3_length: 12
v_call: TRBV30
clone_size: many
cdr3_nt: TGTGCCTGGAGTGTCGGTCGAGACAGGGTGCATTTT
cdr3_aa: CAWSVGRDRVHF

j_call: TRBJ2-5
d_call: -
cdr3_length: 13
v_call: TRBV7-2
clone_size: -
cdr3_nt: TGTGCCAGCAGCTTAGGGGAATTTGAGACCCAGTACTTC
cdr3_aa: CASSLGEFETQYF

j_call: TRBJ2-1
d_call: -
cdr3_length: 12
v_call: TRBV7-2
clone_size: few
cdr3_nt: TGTGCCAGCAGCTACGACAGGACCAAGGAGTTCTTC
cdr3_aa: CASSYDRTKEFF

j_call: TRBJ2-6
d_call: TRBD1
cdr3_length: 17
v_call: TRBV2
clone_size: many
cdr3_nt: TGTGCCAGCAGCAAGGGACAGGCCGGGGCTGGGGCCAACGTCCTGACTTTC
cdr3_aa: CASSKGQAGAGANVLTF

j_call: TRBJ2-1
d_call: TRBD2
cdr3_length: 15
v_call: TRBV6-1
clone_size: few
cdr3_nt: TGTGCCAGCAGTAACAAGCGGGAGGGCCTCAATGAGCAGTTCTTC
cdr3_aa: CASSNKREGLNEQFF

j_call: TRBJ2-7
d_call: -
cdr3_length: 12
v_call: TRBV10-2
clone_size: -
cdr3_nt: TGCGCCAGCCTAATAAGCTCCTACGAGCAGTACTTC
cdr3_aa: CASLISSYEQYF

j_call: TRBJ2-4
d_call: -
cdr3_length: 12
v_call: TRBV28
clone_size: many
cdr3_nt: TGTGCCAGCACGTCGGGGCTGAACATTCAGTACTTC
cdr3_aa: CASTSGLNIQYF

j_call: TRBJ2-3
d_call: TRBD2
cdr3_length: 13
v_call: TRBV7-6
clone_size: few
cdr3_nt: TGTGCCAGCAGTACAGCGGGGGAAGATACGCAGTATTTT
cdr3_aa: CASSTAGEDTQYF

j_call: TRBJ2-2
d_call: -
cdr3_length: 15
v_call: TRBV6-2/TRBV6-3
clone_size: many
cdr3_nt: TGTGCCAGCAGTTACCAGCGGGCTGACACCGGGGAGCTGTTTTTT
cdr3_aa: CASSYQRADTGELFF

j_call: TRBJ2-5
d_call: -
cdr3_length: 12
v_call: TRBV10-3
clone_size: many
cdr3_nt: TGTGCCATCAGTGAGTCGAGAGAGACCCAGTACTTC
cdr3_aa: CAISESRETQYF

j_call: TRBJ2-3
d_call: -
cdr3_length: 15
v_call: TRBV7-8
clone_size: few
cdr3_nt: TGTGCCAGCAGCTTAGAGGGGCGAATCACAGATACGCAGTATTTT
cdr3_aa: CASSLEGRITDTQYF

j_call: TRBJ2-1
d_call: -
cdr3_length: 14
v_call: TRBV28
clone_size: many
cdr3_nt: TGTGCCAGCAGTTTACCGGGAGCTCGGAATGAGCAGTTCTTC
cdr3_aa: CASSLPGARNEQFF

j_call: TRBJ1-4
d_call: -
cdr3_length: 16
v_call: TRBV4-1
clone_size: -
cdr3_nt: TGCGCCAGCAGCACACGCCCCGGGGCCGTGGGTGAAAAACTGTTTTTT
cdr3_aa: CASSTRPGAVGEKLFF

j_call: TRBJ2-7
d_call: -
cdr3_length: 13
v_call: TRBV20-1
clone_size: many
cdr3_nt: TGCAGTGCCACAAAGGGGACAAATTACGAGCAGTACTTC
cdr3_aa: CSATKGTNYEQYF

j_call: TRBJ2-7
d_call: -
cdr3_length: 13
v_call: TRBV30
clone_size: -
cdr3_nt: TGTGCCTGGACTCCAGGGGGGACCTACGAGCAGTACTTC
cdr3_aa: CAWTPGGTYEQYF

j_call: TRBJ1-4
d_call: -
cdr3_length: 15
v_call: TRBV12-3/TRBV12-4
clone_size: many
cdr3_nt: TGTGCCAGCAGTTTAGGCAACAGGGTCGGGGGAAAACTGTTTTTT
cdr3_aa: CASSLGNRVGGKLFF

j_call: TRBJ2-5
d_call: -
cdr3_length: 13
v_call: TRBV20-1
clone_size: few
cdr3_nt: TGCAGTGCTAGGAGGACTAGAGGGGGGACCCAGTACTTC
cdr3_aa: CSARRTRGGTQYF

j_call: TRBJ2-4
d_call: TRBD2
cdr3_length: 14
v_call: TRBV24-1
clone_size: many
cdr3_nt: TGTGCCACCAGTGAGGCCTGGGGGGGAAACATTCAGTACTTC
cdr3_aa: CATSEAWGGNIQYF

j_call: TRBJ1-4
d_call: -
cdr3_length: 16
v_call: TRBV11-2
clone_size: many
cdr3_nt: TGTGCCAGCAGCTTCGGGACTTTGGCAACTAATGAAAAACTGTTTTTT
cdr3_aa: CASSFGTLATNEKLFF

j_call: TRBJ1-1
d_call: -
cdr3_length: 15
v_call: TRBV6-1
clone_size: many
cdr3_nt: TGTGCCAGCAGTGAAGCTCTAGCAGGCTTGGGGGGAGCTTTCTTT
cdr3_aa: CASSEALAGLGGAFF

j_call: TRBJ1-1
d_call: -
cdr3_length: 14
v_call: TRBV2
clone_size: few
cdr3_nt: TGTGCCAGCAGTGAAGAAGGAGGTAAAAGTGAAGCTTTCTTT
cdr3_aa: CASSEEGGKSEAFF

j_call: TRBJ1-2
d_call: TRBD1
cdr3_length: 13
v_call: TRBV27
clone_size: -
cdr3_nt: TGTGCCAGCAGTGACAGGGGAGGCTATGGCTACACCTTC
cdr3_aa: CASSDRGGYGYTF

j_call: TRBJ1-1
d_call: -
cdr3_length: 15
v_call: TRBV6-1
clone_size: many
cdr3_nt: TGTGCCAGCAGTTACCCGGGTCCCCTGGGGACTGAAGCTTTCTTT
cdr3_aa: CASSYPGPLGTEAFF

j_call: TRBJ2-7
d_call: -
cdr3_length: 14
v_call: TRBV5-1
clone_size: -
cdr3_nt: TGCGCCAGCAGCTTGTCCCCAGGGCCTTACGAGCAGTACTTC
cdr3_aa: CASSLSPGPYEQYF

j_call: TRBJ2-1
d_call: TRBD2
cdr3_length: 16
v_call: TRBV27
clone_size: -
cdr3_nt: TGTGCCAGCAGCCGGACTAGCGGAAGCTCCTACAATGAGCAGTTCTTC
cdr3_aa: CASSRTSGSSYNEQFF

j_call: TRBJ2-7
d_call: TRBD1
cdr3_length: 14
v_call: TRBV5-1
clone_size: many
cdr3_nt: TGCGCCAGCAGCAAAGACAGGGTTTCCTACGAGCAGTACTTC
cdr3_aa: CASSKDRVSYEQYF

j_call: TRBJ2-1
d_call: TRBD2
cdr3_length: 16
v_call: TRBV2
clone_size: few
cdr3_nt: TGTGCCAGCAGTGGCAGACTAGCGGGAGTCGGGAATGAGCAGTTCTTC
cdr3_aa: CASSGRLAGVGNEQFF